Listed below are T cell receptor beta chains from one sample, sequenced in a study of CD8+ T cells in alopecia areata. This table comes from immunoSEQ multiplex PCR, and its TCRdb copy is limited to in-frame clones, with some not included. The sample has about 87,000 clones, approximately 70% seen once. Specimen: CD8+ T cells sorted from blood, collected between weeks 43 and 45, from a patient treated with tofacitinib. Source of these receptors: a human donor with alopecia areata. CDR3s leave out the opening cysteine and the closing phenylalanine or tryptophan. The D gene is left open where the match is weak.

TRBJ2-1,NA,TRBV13,ASSLRQETVDEQF
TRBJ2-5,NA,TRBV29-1,SGRDGEETQY
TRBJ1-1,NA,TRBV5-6,ASSLVSGIAEAF
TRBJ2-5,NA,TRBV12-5,ASGPRTEGETQY
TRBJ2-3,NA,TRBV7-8,ASSLAPPTDTQY
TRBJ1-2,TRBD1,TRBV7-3,ASSLTHSGTGGGYT
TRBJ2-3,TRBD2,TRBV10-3,AAGTGTSGRADTQY
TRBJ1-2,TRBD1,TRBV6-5,ASSYSGDRTNYGYT
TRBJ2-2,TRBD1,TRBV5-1,ASNPGGMELF
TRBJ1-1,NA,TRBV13,ASSLGRVPEAF
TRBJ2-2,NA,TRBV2,ASSDWVNTGELF
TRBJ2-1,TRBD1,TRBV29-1,SVEDLRDRGTNEQF